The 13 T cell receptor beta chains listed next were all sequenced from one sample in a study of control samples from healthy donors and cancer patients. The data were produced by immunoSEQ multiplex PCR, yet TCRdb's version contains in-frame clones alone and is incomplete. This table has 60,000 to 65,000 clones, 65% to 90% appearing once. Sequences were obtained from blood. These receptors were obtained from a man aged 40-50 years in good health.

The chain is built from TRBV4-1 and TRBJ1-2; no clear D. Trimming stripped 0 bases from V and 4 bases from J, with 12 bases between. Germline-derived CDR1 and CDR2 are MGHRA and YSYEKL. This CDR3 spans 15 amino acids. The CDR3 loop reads CASSQEDWAAYGYTF. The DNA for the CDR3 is TGCGCCAGCAGCCAAGAGGACTGGGCTGCCTATGGCTACACCTTC.

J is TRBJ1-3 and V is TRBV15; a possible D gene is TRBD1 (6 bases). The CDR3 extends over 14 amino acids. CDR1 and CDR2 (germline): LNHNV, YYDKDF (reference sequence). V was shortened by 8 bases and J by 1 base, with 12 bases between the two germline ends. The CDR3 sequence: CATRGGGSGNTIYF. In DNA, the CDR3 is TGTGCCACCCGGGGGGGCGGGTCTGGAAACACCATATATTTT.

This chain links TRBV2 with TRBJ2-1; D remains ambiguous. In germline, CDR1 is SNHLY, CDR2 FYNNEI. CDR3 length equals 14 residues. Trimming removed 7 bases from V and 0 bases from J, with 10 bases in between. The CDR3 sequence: CASTVASSYNEQFF. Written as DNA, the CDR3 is TGTGCCAGCACGGTGGCGAGCTCCTACAATGAGCAGTTCTTC.

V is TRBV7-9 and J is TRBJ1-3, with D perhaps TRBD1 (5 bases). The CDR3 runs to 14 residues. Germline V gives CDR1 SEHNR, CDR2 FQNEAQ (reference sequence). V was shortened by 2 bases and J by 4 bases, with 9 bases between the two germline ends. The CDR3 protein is CASSLRGPGNTIYF. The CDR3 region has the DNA TGTGCCAGCAGCTTAAGGGGTCCGGGAAACACCATATATTTT.

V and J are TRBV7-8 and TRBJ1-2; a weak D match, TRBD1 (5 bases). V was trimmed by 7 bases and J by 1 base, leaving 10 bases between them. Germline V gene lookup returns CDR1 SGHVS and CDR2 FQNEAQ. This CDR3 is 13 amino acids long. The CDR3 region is CASTLDSNYGYTF. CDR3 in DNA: TGTGCCAGCACCCTCGACAGTAACTATGGCTACACCTTC.

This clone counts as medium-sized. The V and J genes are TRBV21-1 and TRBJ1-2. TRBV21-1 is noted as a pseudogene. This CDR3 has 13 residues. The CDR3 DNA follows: TGTGCCAGCAGCAAAGGGACTGATTATGGCTACACCTTC. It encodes CASSKGTDYGYTF.

The CDR3 bases are TGCGCCAGCAGCTTAACCACAGATACGCAGTATTTT. Protein product: CASSLTTDTQYF. The J gene is TRBJ2-3, the V gene TRBV5-1; no reliable D call. The germline V gene encodes CDR1 SGHRS and CDR2 YFSETQ. The CDR3 loop spans 12 amino acids. The V and J ends lost 2 bases and 2 bases respectively, with 3 bases between them.

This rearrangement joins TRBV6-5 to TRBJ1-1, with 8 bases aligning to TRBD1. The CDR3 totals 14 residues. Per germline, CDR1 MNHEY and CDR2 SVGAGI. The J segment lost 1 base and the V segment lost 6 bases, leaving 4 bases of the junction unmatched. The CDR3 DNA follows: TGTGCCAGCAGGGGGGGACAGGCGAACACTGAAGCTTTCTTT. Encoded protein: CASRGGQANTEAFF.

The CDR3: CASSPNKGGNYEQYF. CDR3 nucleotides: TGTGCCAGCAGCCCAAACAAGGGGGGGAACTACGAGCAGTACTTC. The chain has TRBV9 and TRBJ2-7; tentatively, D is TRBD2 (7 bases). The CDR3 runs 15 residues. Trimming cost V 4 bases and J 3 bases, with 17 bases left between them. Germline V CDR1 and CDR2: SGDLS, YYNGEE. The variable domain in full, with the rest retrieved from reference TRBV9 and TRBJ2-7, is DSGVTQTPKHLITATGQRVTLRCSPRSGDLSVYWYQQSLDQGLQFLIQYYNGEERAKGNILERFSAQQFPDLHSELNLSSLELGDSALYFCASSPNKGGNYEQYFGPGTRLTVT.

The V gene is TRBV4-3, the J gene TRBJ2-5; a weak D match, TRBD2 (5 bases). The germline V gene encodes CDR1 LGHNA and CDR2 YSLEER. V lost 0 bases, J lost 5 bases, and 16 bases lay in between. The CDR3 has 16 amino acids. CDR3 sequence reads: CASSQDPPDSGETQYF. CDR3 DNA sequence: TGCGCCAGCAGCCAAGATCCCCCGGACTCTGGGGAGACCCAGTACTTC.

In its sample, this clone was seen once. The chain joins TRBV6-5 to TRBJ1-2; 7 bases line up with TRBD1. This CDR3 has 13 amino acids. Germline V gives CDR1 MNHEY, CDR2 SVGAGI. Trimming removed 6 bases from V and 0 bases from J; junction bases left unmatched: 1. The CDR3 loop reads CASRDRANYGYTF. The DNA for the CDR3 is TGTGCCAGCAGAGACAGGGCTAACTATGGCTACACCTTC.

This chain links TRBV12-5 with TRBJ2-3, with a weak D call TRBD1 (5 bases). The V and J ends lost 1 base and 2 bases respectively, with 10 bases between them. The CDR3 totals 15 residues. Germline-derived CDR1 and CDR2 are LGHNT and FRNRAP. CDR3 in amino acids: CASGLGTGNTDTQYF. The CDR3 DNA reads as TGTGCTAGTGGTTTGGGCACAGGCAACACAGATACGCAGTATTTT.

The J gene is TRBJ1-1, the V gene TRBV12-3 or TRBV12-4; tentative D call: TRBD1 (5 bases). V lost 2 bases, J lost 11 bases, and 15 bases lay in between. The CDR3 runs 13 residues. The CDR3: CASSLLGVGPAFF. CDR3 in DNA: TGTGCCAGCAGTTTACTAGGGGTTGGGCCGGCTTTCTTT.